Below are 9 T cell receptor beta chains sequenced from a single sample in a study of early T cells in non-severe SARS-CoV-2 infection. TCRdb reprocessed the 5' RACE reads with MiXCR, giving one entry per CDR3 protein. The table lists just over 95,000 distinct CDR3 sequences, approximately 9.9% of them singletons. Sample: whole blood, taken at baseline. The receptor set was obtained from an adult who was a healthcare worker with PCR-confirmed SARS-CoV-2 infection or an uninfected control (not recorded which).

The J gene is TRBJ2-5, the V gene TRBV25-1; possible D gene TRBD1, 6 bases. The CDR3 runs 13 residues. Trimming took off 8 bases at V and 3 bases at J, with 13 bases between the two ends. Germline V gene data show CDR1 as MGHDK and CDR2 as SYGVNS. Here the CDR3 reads CASEEQGEETQYF. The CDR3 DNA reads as TGTGCCAGCGAGGAACAGGGCGAAGAGACCCAGTACTTC. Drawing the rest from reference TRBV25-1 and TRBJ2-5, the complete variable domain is EADIYQTPRYLVIGTGKKITLECSQTMGHDKMYWYQQDPGMELHLIHYSYGVNSTEKGDLSSESTVSRIRTEHFPLTLESARPSHTSQYLCASEEQGEETQYFGPGTRLLVL.

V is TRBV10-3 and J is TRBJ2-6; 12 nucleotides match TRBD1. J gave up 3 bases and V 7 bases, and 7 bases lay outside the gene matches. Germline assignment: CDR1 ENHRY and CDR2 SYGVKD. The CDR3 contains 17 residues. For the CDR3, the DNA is TGTGCCATCAACCGGGACAGGGGGCCTGTTGGGGCCAACGTCCTGACTTTC. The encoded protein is CAINRDRGPVGANVLTF.

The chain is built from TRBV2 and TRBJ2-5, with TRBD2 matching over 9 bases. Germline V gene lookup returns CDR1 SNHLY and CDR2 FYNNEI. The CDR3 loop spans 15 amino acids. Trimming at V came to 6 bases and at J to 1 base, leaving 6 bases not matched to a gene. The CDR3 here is CASRGRSGSQETQYF. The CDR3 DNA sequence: TGTGCCAGCAGGGGGCGTAGCGGGAGCCAAGAGACCCAGTACTTC.

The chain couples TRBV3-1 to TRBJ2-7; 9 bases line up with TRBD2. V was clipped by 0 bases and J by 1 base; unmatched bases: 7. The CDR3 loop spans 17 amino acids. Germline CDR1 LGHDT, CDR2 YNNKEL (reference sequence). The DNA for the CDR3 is TGTGCCAGCAGCCAAGACCCTAGCGGGGTTATTTCCTACGAGCAGTACTTC. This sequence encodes CASSQDPSGVISYEQYF.

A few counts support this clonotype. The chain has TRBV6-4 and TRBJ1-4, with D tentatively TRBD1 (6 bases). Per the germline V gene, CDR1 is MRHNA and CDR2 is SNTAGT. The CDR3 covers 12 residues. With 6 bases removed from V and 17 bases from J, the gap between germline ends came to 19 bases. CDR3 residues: CASRPAGTLRFF. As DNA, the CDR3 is TGTGCCAGCAGGCCCGCCGGGACACTTCGATTTTTT.

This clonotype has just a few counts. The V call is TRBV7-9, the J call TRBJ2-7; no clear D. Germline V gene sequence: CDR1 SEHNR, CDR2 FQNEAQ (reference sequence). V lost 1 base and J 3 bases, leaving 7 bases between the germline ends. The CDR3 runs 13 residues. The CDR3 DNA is TGTGCCAGCAGCTTAGGACTTATCTACGAGCAGTACTTC. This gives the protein CASSLGLIYEQYF. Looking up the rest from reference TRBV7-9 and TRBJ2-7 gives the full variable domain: DTGVSQNPRHKITKRGQNVTFRCDPISEHNRLYWYRQTLGQGPEFLTYFQNEAQLEKSRLLSDRFSAERPKGSFSTLEIQRTEQGDSAMYLCASSLGLIYEQYFGPGTRLTVT.

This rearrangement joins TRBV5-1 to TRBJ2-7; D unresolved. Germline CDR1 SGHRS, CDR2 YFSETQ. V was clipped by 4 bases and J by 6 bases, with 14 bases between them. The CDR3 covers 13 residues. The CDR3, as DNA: TGCGCCAGCAGCCTCCGGCCGACCGGCGAGCAGTACTTC. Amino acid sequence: CASSLRPTGEQYF.

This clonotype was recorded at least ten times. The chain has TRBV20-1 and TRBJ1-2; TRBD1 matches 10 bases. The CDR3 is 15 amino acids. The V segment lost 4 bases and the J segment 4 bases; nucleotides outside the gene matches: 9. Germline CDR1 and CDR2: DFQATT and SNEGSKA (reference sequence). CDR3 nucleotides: TGCAGTGCTACCCAGGGCGGGACAGGGGCCTATGGCTACACCTTC. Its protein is CSATQGGTGAYGYTF.

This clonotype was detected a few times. The CDR3, as DNA: TGTGCCAGCAGCGCGGTGGGGAGGACAGATACGCAGTATTTT. This translates into CASSAVGRTDTQYF. J is TRBJ2-3 and V is TRBV11-2, with D possibly being TRBD2 (6 bases). In germline, CDR1 is SGHAT, CDR2 FQNNGV. The CDR3 totals 14 residues. V was pared by 5 bases and J by 3 bases, with 12 bases between. The full variable domain, completed using reference TRBV11-2 and TRBJ2-3, is EAGVAQSPRYKIIEKRQSVAFWCNPISGHATLYWYQQILGQGPKLLIQFQNNGVVDDSQLPKDRFSAERLKGVDSTLKIQPAKLEDSAVYLCASSAVGRTDTQYFGPGTRLTVL.